This T cell receptor (beta chain) originates from a study of read filtering for tumor transcriptome and immune sequencing. The library was built from roughly 400 ng RNA with molecular barcoded adaptors for alpha/delta and beta/gamma chains. Via MiXCR, TCRdb re-called the reads, giving one row per CDR3 protein. This table has about 24,000 distinct CDR3 sequences, 20% to 25% appearing once. This clonotype was picked up many times. The CDR3 sequence is 15 residues long. The germline V gene encodes CDR1 MNHEY and CDR2 SVGAGI. With 0 bases clipped from V and 8 bases from J, the junction kept 4 bases outside the gene matches.

This sequence originates from a donor at least 40 years old with multiple myeloma. This chain links TRBV6-5 with TRBJ1-4, with 9 bases identical to TRBD1. Sequenced sample: a population of CD138-negative cells sorted from bone marrow. CDR3 bases: TGTGCCAGCAGTTACTCGACAGGGGGTGAGGAAAAACTGTTTTTT. Protein sequence: CASSYSTGGEEKLFF.